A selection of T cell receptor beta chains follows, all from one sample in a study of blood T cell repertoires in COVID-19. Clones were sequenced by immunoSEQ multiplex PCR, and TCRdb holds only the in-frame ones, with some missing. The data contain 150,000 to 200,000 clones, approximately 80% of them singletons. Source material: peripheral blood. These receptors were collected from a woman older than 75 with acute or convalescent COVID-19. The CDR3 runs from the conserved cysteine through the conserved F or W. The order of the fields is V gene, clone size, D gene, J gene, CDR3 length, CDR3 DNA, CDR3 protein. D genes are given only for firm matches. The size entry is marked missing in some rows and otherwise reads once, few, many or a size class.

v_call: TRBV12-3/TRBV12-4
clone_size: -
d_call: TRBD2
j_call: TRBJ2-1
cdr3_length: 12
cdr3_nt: TGTGCCAGCCGCTCTGGCGGGGGTGAGCAGTTCTTC
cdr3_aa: CASRSGGGEQFF

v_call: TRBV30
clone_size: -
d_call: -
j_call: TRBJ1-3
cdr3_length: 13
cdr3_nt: TGTGCCTGGACGGTGGGGCCAGGAAACACCATATATTTT
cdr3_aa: CAWTVGPGNTIYF

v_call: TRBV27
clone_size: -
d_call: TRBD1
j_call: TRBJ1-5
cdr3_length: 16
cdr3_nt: TGTGCCAGCAGTCCCCTGACAGGGCTAAAAGGGCAGCCCCAGCATTTT
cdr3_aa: CASSPLTGLKGQPQHF

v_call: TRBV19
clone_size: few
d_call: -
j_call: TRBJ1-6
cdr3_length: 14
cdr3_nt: TGTGCCAGTAGCTCAACCTCGGGACTTTCACCCCTCCACTTT
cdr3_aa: CASSSTSGLSPLHF

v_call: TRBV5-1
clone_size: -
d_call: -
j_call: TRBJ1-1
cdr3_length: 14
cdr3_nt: TGCGCCTGTACCGAGACGGCGGGGAACACTGAAGCTTTCTTT
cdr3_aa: CACTETAGNTEAFF

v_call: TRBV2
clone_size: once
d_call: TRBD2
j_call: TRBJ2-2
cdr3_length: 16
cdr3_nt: TGTGCCAGCAAAGTAGCGGGAGGGCCGAGCACCGGGGAGCTGTTTTTT
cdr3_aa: CASKVAGGPSTGELFF

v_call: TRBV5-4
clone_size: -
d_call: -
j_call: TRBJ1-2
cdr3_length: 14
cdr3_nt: TGTGCCAGCAGCCCCGGACAGAGAACTTATGGCTACACCTTC
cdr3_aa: CASSPGQRTYGYTF

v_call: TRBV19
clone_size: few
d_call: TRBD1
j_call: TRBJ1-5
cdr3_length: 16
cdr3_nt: TGTGCCAGTAGTATGGTGGGGACAGGGGCATTACGCCCCCAGCATTTT
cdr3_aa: CASSMVGTGALRPQHF

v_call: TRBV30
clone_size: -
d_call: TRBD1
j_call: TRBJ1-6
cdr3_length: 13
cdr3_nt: TGTGCCTGGAGTAGACAGGGTAATTCACCCCTCCACTTT
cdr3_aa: CAWSRQGNSPLHF

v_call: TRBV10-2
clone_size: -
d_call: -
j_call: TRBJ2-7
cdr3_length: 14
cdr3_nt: TGCGCCAGCAGTGCCCCCCCCACATCCTACGAGCAGTACTTC
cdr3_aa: CASSAPPTSYEQYF

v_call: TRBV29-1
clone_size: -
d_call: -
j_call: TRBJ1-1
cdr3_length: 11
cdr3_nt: TGCAGCACGTTTAGGGGGTTTGAAGCTTTCTTT
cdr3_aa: CSTFRGFEAFF

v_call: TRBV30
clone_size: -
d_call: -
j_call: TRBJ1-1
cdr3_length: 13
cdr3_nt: TGTGCCTGGAGTAACTCAAGGCGGGCTGAAGCTTTCTTT
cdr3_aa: CAWSNSRRAEAFF

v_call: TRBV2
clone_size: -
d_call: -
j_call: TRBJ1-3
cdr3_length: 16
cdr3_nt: TGTGCCAGCAGTGAAGAGACAGTCCCTTCTGGAAACACCATATATTTT
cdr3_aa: CASSEETVPSGNTIYF

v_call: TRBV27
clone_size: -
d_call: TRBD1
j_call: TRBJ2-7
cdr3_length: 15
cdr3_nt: TGTGCCAGCTTTACCTCAGGGGGCTCTGGCTACGAGCAGTACTTC
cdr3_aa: CASFTSGGSGYEQYF

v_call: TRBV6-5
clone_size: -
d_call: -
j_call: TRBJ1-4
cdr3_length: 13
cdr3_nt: TGTGCCAGCAGCAGCTCCGGGAATGAAAAACTGTTTTTT
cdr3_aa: CASSSSGNEKLFF

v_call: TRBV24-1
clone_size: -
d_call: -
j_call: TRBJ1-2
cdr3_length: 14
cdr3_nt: TGTGCCACCAGTGATCCTGCCAGGGCGGATGGCTACACCTTC
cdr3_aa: CATSDPARADGYTF

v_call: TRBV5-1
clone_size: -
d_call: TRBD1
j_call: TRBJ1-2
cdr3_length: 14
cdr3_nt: TGCGCCAGCAGCGCCGGGACAGCTAACTATGGCTACACCTTC
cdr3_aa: CASSAGTANYGYTF

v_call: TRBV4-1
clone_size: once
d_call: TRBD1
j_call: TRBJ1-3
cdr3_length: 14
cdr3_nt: TGCGCCAGCAGCAAACAGGGGGCCCAAGACACCATATATTTT
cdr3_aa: CASSKQGAQDTIYF

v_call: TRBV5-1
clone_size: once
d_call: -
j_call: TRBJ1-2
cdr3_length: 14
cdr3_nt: TGCGCCAGCAGCTCCTCCGGAGGTGACTATGGCTACACCTTC
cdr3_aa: CASSSSGGDYGYTF

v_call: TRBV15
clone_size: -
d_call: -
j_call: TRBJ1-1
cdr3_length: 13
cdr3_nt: TGTGCCACCAGCAGAGATAGTGGGGGGAAGGCTTTCTTT
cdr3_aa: CATSRDSGGKAFF

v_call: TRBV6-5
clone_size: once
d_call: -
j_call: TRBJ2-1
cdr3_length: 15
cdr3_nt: TGTGCCAGCAGTTACGGGGGGGCAACCTACAATGAGCAGTTCTTC
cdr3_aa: CASSYGGATYNEQFF

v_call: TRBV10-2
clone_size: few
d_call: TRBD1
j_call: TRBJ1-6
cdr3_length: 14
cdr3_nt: TGCGCCAGCAGCGGGGACAGCCGTAATTCACCCCTCCACTTT
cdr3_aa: CASSGDSRNSPLHF

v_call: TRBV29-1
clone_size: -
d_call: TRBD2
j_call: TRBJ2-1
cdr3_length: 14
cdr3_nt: TGCAGCGTTAGGACTAGCGGCAACTTCAATGAGCAGTTCTTC
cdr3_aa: CSVRTSGNFNEQFF

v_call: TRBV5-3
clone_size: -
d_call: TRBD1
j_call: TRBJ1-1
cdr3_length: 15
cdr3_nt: TGTGCCAGAAGCGAAGTTACAGGGGAGGACACTGAAGCTTTCTTT
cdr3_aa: CARSEVTGEDTEAFF

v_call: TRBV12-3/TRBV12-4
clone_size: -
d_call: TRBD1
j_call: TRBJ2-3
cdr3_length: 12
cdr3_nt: TGTGCCATTAAACAGGGGTCAGATACGCAGTATTTT
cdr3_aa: CAIKQGSDTQYF

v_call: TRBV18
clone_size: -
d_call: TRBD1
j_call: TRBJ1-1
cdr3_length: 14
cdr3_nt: TGTGCCAGCTCACCACGGGCCGGAAGGGACAGGGTACTCTTT
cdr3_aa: CASSPRAGRDRVLF

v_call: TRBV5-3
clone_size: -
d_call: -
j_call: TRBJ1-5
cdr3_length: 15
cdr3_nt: TGTGCCAGAGGGCAGGGAATTTATAGCAATCAGCCCCAGCATTTT
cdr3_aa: CARGQGIYSNQPQHF

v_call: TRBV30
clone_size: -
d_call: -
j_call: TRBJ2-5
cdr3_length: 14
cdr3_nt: TGTGCCTGGAGTGCCTCTAGATCGGGGGAGACCCAGTACTTC
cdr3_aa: CAWSASRSGETQYF

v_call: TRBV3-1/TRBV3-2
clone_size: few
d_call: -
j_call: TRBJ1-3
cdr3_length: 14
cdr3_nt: TGTGCCAGCAGCCCGCAGGGCTCTGGAAACACCATATATTTT
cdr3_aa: CASSPQGSGNTIYF

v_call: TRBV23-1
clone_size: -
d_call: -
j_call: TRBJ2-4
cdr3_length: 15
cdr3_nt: TGCGCCAGCAGTGTCCCGTCGAGGGCCAAAAACATTCAGTACTTC
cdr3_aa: CASSVPSRAKNIQYF

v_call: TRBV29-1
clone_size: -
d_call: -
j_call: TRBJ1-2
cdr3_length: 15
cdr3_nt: TGCAGCGTTGAAGCGGTCAGGACACGCCACTATGGCTACACCTTC
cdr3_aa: CSVEAVRTRHYGYTF

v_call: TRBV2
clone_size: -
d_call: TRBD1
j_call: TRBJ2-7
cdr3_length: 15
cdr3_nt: TGTGCCAGCAGTGGCCCCACAGGGGGCTCAAACGAGCAGTACTTC
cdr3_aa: CASSGPTGGSNEQYF

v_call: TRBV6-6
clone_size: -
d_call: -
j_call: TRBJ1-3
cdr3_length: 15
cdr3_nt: TGTGCCAGCCGATTAACAGGGTCCTCTGGAAACACCATATATTTT
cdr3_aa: CASRLTGSSGNTIYF

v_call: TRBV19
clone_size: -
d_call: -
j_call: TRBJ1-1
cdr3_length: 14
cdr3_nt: TGTGCCAGTAGTATAGGGCAGGGGAACACTGAAGCTTTCTTT
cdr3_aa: CASSIGQGNTEAFF

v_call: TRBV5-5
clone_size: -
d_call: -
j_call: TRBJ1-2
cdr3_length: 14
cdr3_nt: TGTGCCAGCAGCCCCGGCGGAGGGCGGACTGGCTACACCTTC
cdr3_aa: CASSPGGGRTGYTF

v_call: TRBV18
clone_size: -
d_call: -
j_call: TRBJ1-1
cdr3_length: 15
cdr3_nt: TGTGCCAGCTCACCTCAGTGGGGAGCAACCGTTGAAGCTTTCTTT
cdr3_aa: CASSPQWGATVEAFF

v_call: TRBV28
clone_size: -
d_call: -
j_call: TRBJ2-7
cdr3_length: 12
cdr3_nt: TGTGCCAGCAGCACGGACAGTAACCAGCAGTACTTC
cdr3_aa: CASSTDSNQQYF

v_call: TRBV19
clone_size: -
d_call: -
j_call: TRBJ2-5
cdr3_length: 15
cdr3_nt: TGTGCCAGTAGTATGGGTGGACAGAGAGGAGAGACCCAGTACTTC
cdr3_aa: CASSMGGQRGETQYF

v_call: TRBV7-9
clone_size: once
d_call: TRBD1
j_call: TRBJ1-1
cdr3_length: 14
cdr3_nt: TGTGCCAGCAGCTCACCGGGACAGGGCGCTGAAGCTTTCTTT
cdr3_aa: CASSSPGQGAEAFF

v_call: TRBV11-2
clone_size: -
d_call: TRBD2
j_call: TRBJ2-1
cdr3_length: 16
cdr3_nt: TGTGCCAGCAGCGAGCGTTTAGCGGGGGTTAGCAATGAGCAGTTCTTC
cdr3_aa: CASSERLAGVSNEQFF

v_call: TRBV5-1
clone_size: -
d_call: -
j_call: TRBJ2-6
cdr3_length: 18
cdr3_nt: TGCGCCAGCAGCCTCATCTCCAGGGGCATCTCTGGGGCCAACGTCCTGACTTTC
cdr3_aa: CASSLISRGISGANVLTF

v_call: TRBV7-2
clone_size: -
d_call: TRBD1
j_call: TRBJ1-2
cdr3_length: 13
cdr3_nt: TGTGCCAGCAGCTCCCCGACAGGGAATGGCTACACCTTC
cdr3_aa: CASSSPTGNGYTF

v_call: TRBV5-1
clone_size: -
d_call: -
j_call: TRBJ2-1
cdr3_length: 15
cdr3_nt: TGCGCCAGCAGCGGTGACGGGAGCTCCTACAATGAGCAGTTCTTC
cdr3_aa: CASSGDGSSYNEQFF

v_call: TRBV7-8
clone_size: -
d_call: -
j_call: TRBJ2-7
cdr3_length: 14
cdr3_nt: TGTGCCAGCAGCTTAGTCGTTCAGGGCTACGAGCAGTACTTC
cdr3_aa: CASSLVVQGYEQYF

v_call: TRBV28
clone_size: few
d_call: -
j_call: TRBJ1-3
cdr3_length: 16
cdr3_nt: TGTGCCAGCAGTTCCCTCCGCGGCCCCTCTGGAAACACCATATATTTT
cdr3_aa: CASSSLRGPSGNTIYF

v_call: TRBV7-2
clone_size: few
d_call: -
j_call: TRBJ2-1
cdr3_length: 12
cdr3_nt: TGTGCCAGCAGCCTAGACAGGAATGAGCAGTTCTTC
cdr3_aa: CASSLDRNEQFF

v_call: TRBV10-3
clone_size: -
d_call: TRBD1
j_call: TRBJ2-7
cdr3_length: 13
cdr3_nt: TGTGCCATCACGACAGGGGATTACTACGAGCAGTACTTC
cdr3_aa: CAITTGDYYEQYF

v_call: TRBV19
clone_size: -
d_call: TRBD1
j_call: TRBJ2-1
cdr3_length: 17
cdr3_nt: TGTGCCAGTAGTATAAACAGGGGGTCAATTACCAACAATGAGCAGTTCTTC
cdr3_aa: CASSINRGSITNNEQFF

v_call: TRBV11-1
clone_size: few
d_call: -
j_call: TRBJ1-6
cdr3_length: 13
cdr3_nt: TGTGCCAGCAATGAAGGGGGTAATTCACCCCTCCACTTT
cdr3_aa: CASNEGGNSPLHF

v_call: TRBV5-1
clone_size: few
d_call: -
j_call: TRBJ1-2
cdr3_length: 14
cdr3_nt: TGCGCCAGCAGCTCTACAGGGATAAACTATGGCTACACCTTC
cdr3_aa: CASSSTGINYGYTF

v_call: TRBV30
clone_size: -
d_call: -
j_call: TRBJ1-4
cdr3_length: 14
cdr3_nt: TGTGCCTGGAGTAAGGACAGCCTTAATGAAAAACTGTTTTTT
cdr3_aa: CAWSKDSLNEKLFF

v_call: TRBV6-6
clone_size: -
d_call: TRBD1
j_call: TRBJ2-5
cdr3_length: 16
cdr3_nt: TGTGCCAGCAGTCGACCCACAGGGGCCTTCCAAGAGACCCAGTACTTC
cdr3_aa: CASSRPTGAFQETQYF

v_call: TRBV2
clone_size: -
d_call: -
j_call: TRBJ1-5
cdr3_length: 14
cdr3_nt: TGTGCCAGCAGTGATACAGGAGGCAATCAGCCCCAGCATTTT
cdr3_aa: CASSDTGGNQPQHF